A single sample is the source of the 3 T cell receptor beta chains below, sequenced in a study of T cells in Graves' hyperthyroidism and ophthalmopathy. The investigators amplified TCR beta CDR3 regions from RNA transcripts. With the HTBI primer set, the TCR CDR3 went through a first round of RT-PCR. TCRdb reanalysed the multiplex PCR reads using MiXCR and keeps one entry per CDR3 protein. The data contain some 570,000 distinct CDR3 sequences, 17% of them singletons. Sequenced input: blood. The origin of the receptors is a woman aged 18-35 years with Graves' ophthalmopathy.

The CDR3 sequence is CASSAKRPDNSPLHF. In DNA, the CDR3 is TGTGCCAGCTCGGCGAAGAGGCCCGATAATTCACCCCTCCACTTT. This sequence joins TRBV18 and TRBJ1-6, with unresolved D. Germline CDR1 KGHSH, CDR2 LQKENI. Trimming removed 6 bases from V and 5 bases from J, with 14 bases in between. The CDR3 runs 15 residues.

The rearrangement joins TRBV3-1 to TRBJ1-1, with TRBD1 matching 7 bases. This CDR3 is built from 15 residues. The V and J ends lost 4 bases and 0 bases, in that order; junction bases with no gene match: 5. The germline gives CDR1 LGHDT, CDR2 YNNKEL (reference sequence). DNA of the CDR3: TGTGCCAGCAGCCCCTCGGACAGGTTGAACACTGAAGCTTTCTTT. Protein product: CASSPSDRLNTEAFF.

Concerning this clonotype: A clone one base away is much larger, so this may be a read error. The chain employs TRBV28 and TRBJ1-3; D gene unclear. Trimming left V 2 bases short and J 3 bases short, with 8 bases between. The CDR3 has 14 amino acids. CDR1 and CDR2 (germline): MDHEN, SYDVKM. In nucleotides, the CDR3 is TGTGCCAGCAGTTTAATAGGTTTTGGAAACACCATATATTTT. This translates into CASSLIGFGNTIYF.